These 11 T cell receptor beta chains were all obtained from the same sample, sequenced in a study of response to subunit inactivated influenza vaccine. TCRdb recomputed calls from the RT-PCR reads with MiXCR, one row per CDR3 protein. The table shows fewer than 650,000 distinct CDR3 sequences, with 13% occurring only once. This sample comprised PBMCs from blood, obtained 40 to 50 days after vaccination. These receptors were taken from a man aged 50-59 years who received an inactivated influenza vaccine.

This clonotype was seen a few times. V usage is TRBV20-1 and J usage is TRBJ2-3; the match to TRBD2 covers 8 bases. CDR3 length equals 15 residues. V was clipped by 5 bases and J by 4 bases; unmatched bases: 11. CDR1 DFQATT and CDR2 SNEGSKA come from the germline V gene (reference sequence). Here the CDR3 DNA reads TGCAGTGCTCCCGCCGGGACTAGAAGAGCAGATACGCAGTATTTT. It yields the protein CSAPAGTRRADTQYF.

The sample holds one count of this clonotype. The V gene is TRBV20-1, the J gene TRBJ2-3; no firm D call. CDR1 and CDR2 (germline): DFQATT, SNEGSKA (reference sequence). The CDR3 extends over 14 amino acids. With 4 bases removed from V and 0 bases from J, the gap between germline ends came to 11 bases. In DNA form, the CDR3 reads TGCAGTGCTAACGACGGTGCTAGCACAGATACGCAGTATTTT. Protein sequence: CSANDGASTDTQYF.

The table lists this clonotype with a few counts. The chain carries TRBV12-3 or TRBV12-4 and TRBJ1-1; no clear D. V gave up 6 bases and J gave up 0 bases, with 11 bases separating them. This CDR3 is 14 amino acids long. The DNA of the CDR3 is TGTGCCAGCAGCGTACAGAGCATGAACACTGAAGCTTTCTTT. It encodes CASSVQSMNTEAFF.

The sample holds many counts of this clonotype. V gene TRBV10-3 combines with J gene TRBJ2-7; D is unclear. V was trimmed by 6 bases and J by 5 bases, leaving 11 bases between them. The germline CDR1 and CDR2 sequences are ENHRY and SYGVKD. CDR3 size: 12 residues. The CDR3 is CAIRAAGDEQYF. The CDR3 DNA follows: TGTGCCATCAGGGCGGCAGGCGACGAGCAGTACTTC.

This clonotype was counted ten times or more. The chain joins TRBV10-3 to TRBJ2-7; no clear D gene. Trimming cost V 0 bases and J 0 bases, with 15 bases left between them. This CDR3 region has 17 residues. Germline assignment: CDR1 ENHRY and CDR2 SYGVKD. The CDR3 region has the DNA TGTGCCATCAGTGAGTCTGTAATGGGAAAACGCTCCTACGAGCAGTACTTC. It is translated as CAISESVMGKRSYEQYF.

This clonotype was counted at least ten times. The gene calls are TRBV29-1 and TRBJ1-1; 9 bases match TRBD1. Germline CDR1 reads SQVTM; CDR2 reads ANQGSEA. This CDR3 spans 14 amino acids. V dropped 7 bases and J dropped 2; count of bases not matched to a gene: 8. In nucleotides, the CDR3 is TGCAGCGCCACACGGGACAGGGTAAACACTGAAGCTTTCTTT. As protein: CSATRDRVNTEAFF.

This clonotype occurred a few times. The chain uses TRBV6-5 and TRBJ1-2; no reliable D call. This CDR3 comprises 17 residues. Germline V gene lookup returns CDR1 MNHEY and CDR2 SVGAGI. V gave up 0 bases and J gave up 9 bases, with 23 bases separating them. The CDR3 region is CASSYSSQLDGILSYTF. CDR3 coding DNA: TGTGCCAGCAGTTACTCCTCACAATTGGACGGGATTCTGAGCTACACCTTC.

The chain is built from TRBV20-1 and TRBJ2-7, with TRBD2 matching over 10 bases. CDR3 size: 13 residues. V was clipped by 5 bases and J by 2 bases; unmatched bases: 3. CDR1 DFQATT and CDR2 SNEGSKA come from the germline V gene (reference sequence). CDR3 DNA: TGCAGTGCTCCTACTAGCGGGGCCTACGAGCAGTACTTC. Encoded protein: CSAPTSGAYEQYF.

V usage is TRBV28 and J usage is TRBJ1-4, with a possible D match to TRBD1 (5 bases). Germline loops: CDR1 MDHEN, CDR2 SYDVKM. The CDR3 spans 13 residues. V shed 10 bases and J shed 8 bases, with 17 bases lying between them. CDR3 region: CATSWGGAEKLFF. In nucleotides, the CDR3 is TGTGCCACCTCTTGGGGCGGGGCCGAAAAACTGTTTTTT. The variable domain in full, completed from reference TRBV28 and TRBJ1-4, reads DVKVTQSSRYLVKRTGEKVFLECVQDMDHENMFWYRQDPGLGLRLIYFSYDVKMKEKGDIPEGYSVSREKKERFSLILESASTNQTSMYLCATSWGGAEKLFFGSGTQLSVL.

With regard to this clonotype: Given the absence of the conserved phenylalanine or tryptophan at the CDR3 end, a read error is likely. V gene TRBV5-1 combines with J gene TRBJ2-2; unclear D gene. Trimming shortened V by 0 bases and J by 0 bases, and 9 bases separated the two germline ends. This CDR3 has 16 residues. Germline-derived CDR1 and CDR2 are SGHRS and YFSETQ. CDR3 in DNA: TGCGCCAGCAGCTTGGTTGTCTCAACGAACACCGGGGAGCTGTTTCTT. Its protein product is CASSLVVSTNTGELFL.

This clonotype was detected a few times. V usage is TRBV9 and J usage is TRBJ1-1, with 8 bases aligning to TRBD1. Trimming took 4 bases from V and 0 from J; bases not matched to a gene: 5. The CDR3 is made up of 15 amino acids. Germline V gene data show CDR1 as SGDLS and CDR2 as YYNGEE. The CDR3 here is CASSRQGTMNTEAFF. The CDR3 DNA sequence: TGTGCCAGCAGCCGACAGGGGACTATGAACACTGAAGCTTTCTTT. Full variable domain (remainder filled in from reference TRBV9 and TRBJ1-1): DSGVTQTPKHLITATGQRVTLRCSPRSGDLSVYWYQQSLDQGLQFLIQYYNGEERAKGNILERFSAQQFPDLHSELNLSSLELGDSALYFCASSRQGTMNTEAFFGQGTRLTVV.